The next 30 T cell receptor beta chains were all read from a single sample in a study of human T cells and chemical hapten exposure. Time point reported: patch test 1, 2 weeks after DPC sensitization. Treatment indicated: therapeutic diphenylcyclopropenone sensitization with weekly scalp DPC. Using its own MiXCR run on the RACE reads, TCRdb lists one record per CDR3 protein. The table records about 340,000 distinct CDR3 sequences, around 6.9% of them present only once. This material consisted of whole blood, taken in connection with sensitization to the hapten diphenylcyclopropenone (DPC). These TCRs come from a woman between 18 and 29 years old with alopecia areata. Some clones in this sample may be carry-over from other donors' samples.

The rearrangement joins TRBV12-3 or TRBV12-4 to TRBJ1-3; D may be TRBD1 (6 bases). CDR3 size: 14 residues. The V and J ends lost 6 bases and 3 bases respectively, with 12 bases between them. The CDR3 loop reads CASRATGGGNTIYF. The CDR3 region has the DNA TGTGCCAGCAGAGCGACAGGTGGTGGAAACACCATATATTTT.

Of note for this clonotype: This clone may be a read error of a much larger clone one base away. The chain links TRBV3-1 to TRBJ2-2; no clear D. V gave up 5 bases and J gave up 4 bases, with 2 bases separating them. Germline V lookup: CDR1 LGHDT, CDR2 YNNKEL (reference sequence). This CDR3 has 11 residues. CDR3 residues: CASSSTGELFF. The DNA of the CDR3 is TGTGCCAGCAGCTCCACCGGGGAGCTGTTTTTT.

This rearrangement joins TRBV6-6 to TRBJ1-6; D ambiguous. The CDR3 spans 15 residues. CDR1 and CDR2 from the germline V gene are MNHNY and SVGAGI (reference sequence). Trimming shortened V by 0 bases and J by 6 bases, and 9 bases separated the two germline ends. The CDR3 here is CASSYSGIGNSPLHF. The CDR3 nucleotides are TGTGCCAGCAGTTACTCAGGGATAGGTAATTCACCCCTCCACTTT.

This clonotype was picked up a small number of times. The rearrangement links TRBV29-1 to TRBJ1-1, with D perhaps matching TRBD1 (6 bases). CDR1 SQVTM and CDR2 ANQGSEA come from the germline V gene. V was trimmed by 5 bases and J by 4 bases, leaving 17 bases between them. The CDR3 runs to 14 residues. The CDR3 DNA reads TGCAGCGTTCAGGGGCGGGTAGATGGCACTGAAGCTTTCTTT. This codes for CSVQGRVDGTEAFF.

The chain combines TRBV20-1 with TRBJ1-6, with 10 bases identical to TRBD1. CDR1 DFQATT and CDR2 SNEGSKA come from the germline V gene (reference sequence). This CDR3 has 14 residues. V shed 1 base and J 10 bases; nucleotides not matched to a gene: 4. The CDR3 sequence: CSARAPGQGSPLHF. CDR3 DNA: TGCAGTGCTAGAGCACCGGGACAGGGGTCACCCCTCCACTTT.

In DNA form, the CDR3 reads TGCAGTGCTAGAGAGCGGGGGAAGAACACCGGGGAGCTGTTTTTT. Translation gives CSARERGKNTGELFF. The chain joins TRBV20-1 to TRBJ2-2; 7 nucleotides agree with TRBD2. The V and J ends lost 0 bases and 1 base, in that order; junction bases with no gene match: 2. CDR3 length equals 15 residues. CDR1 and CDR2 from the germline V gene are DFQATT and SNEGSKA (reference sequence).

This clonotype was observed a handful of times. CDR3 loop: CASSRKVPLENSPLHF. CDR3 sequence (DNA): TGTGCCAGCAGCCGGAAAGTCCCCTTGGAAAATTCACCCCTCCACTTT. This sequence joins TRBV6-2 or TRBV6-3 and TRBJ1-6; D gene uncertain. Trimming removed 6 bases from V and 7 bases from J, with 19 bases in between. This CDR3 has 16 amino acids. The V gene's germline CDR1 is MNHEY and CDR2 SVGEGT.

This chain uses TRBV20-1 with TRBJ1-1; 7 bases match TRBD1. J gave up 4 bases and V 3 bases, and 14 bases lay outside the gene matches. The CDR3 sequence is 16 residues long. In germline, CDR1 is DFQATT, CDR2 SNEGSKA (reference sequence). CDR3 residues: CSARITGESLVTEAFF. The CDR3 DNA reads TGCAGTGCTAGGATTACAGGGGAATCCCTGGTCACTGAAGCTTTCTTT.

The chain has TRBV18 and TRBJ2-3; 11 bases align to TRBD2. After removal of 6 bases from V and 6 bases from J, the junction contained 11 bases not matched to a gene. Germline V gene lookup returns CDR1 KGHSH and CDR2 LQKENI. This CDR3 comprises 16 residues. The DNA of the CDR3 is TGTGCCAGCTCCCCGCGTGTAGCGGGGGGGCAGGATACGCAGTATTTT. Residues: CASSPRVAGGQDTQYF.

The sample holds many counts of this clonotype. For the CDR3, the DNA is TGTGCCAGCGCGCTAGCGGGGCCCACAGATACGCAGTATTTT. As protein: CASALAGPTDTQYF. The chain employs TRBV7-2 and TRBJ2-3; 9 bases line up with TRBD2. The J segment lost 2 bases and the V segment lost 8 bases, leaving 5 bases of the junction unmatched. The CDR3 has 14 residues. CDR1 and CDR2 (germline): SGHTA, FQGNSA.

This clonotype has more than one count but fewer than ten. The chain has TRBV6-5 and TRBJ2-7; the match to TRBD1 covers 10 bases. This CDR3 contains 15 residues. CDR1 and CDR2 from the germline V gene are MNHEY and SVGAGI. The V gene end was trimmed by 5 bases and the J gene end by 5 bases; junction bases not matched to a gene: 9. Here the CDR3 DNA reads TGTGCCAGCAGTCCTCCCGGGACAGGGGTGGACGAGCAGTACTTC. This sequence encodes CASSPPGTGVDEQYF.

The chain uses TRBV18 and TRBJ1-2; no definite D call. The CDR3 loop spans 15 amino acids. V lost 6 bases and J 4 bases, leaving 18 bases between the germline ends. From germline, CDR1 is KGHSH and CDR2 LQKENI. The CDR3, as DNA: TGTGCCAGCTCCCCGGACGGAGAGCCCTTCTATGGCTACACCTTC. Encoded protein: CASSPDGEPFYGYTF.

This clonotype has just a few counts. The chain employs TRBV11-2 and TRBJ1-3, with 10 positions matching TRBD1. Germline-derived CDR1 and CDR2 are SGHAT and FQNNGV. The CDR3 loop spans 18 amino acids. The V segment lost 5 bases and the J segment 0 bases; nucleotides outside the gene matches: 10. The CDR3 nucleotides are TGTGCCAGCAGCCCCACCGGGACAGGGGCCTCCTCTGGAAACACCATATATTTT. The encoded protein is CASSPTGTGASSGNTIYF.

The V call is TRBV7-9, the J call TRBJ1-6; D not certain. Germline V gene data show CDR1 as SEHNR and CDR2 as FQNEAQ (reference sequence). The CDR3 loop spans 15 amino acids. Trimming pared 4 bases from V and 7 bases from J, leaving 14 bases between. Here the CDR3 reads CASSSFPDLNSPLHF. CDR3 sequence (DNA): TGTGCCAGCAGCTCGTTCCCGGATCTGAATTCACCCCTCCACTTT.

Only a few counts were recorded for this clonotype. The rearrangement links TRBV10-3 to TRBJ1-1; TRBD1 agrees at 9 bases. V lost 7 bases and J lost 5; bases outside the gene matches: 5. CDR3 length: 13 amino acids. The germline gives CDR1 ENHRY, CDR2 SYGVKD. As DNA, the CDR3 is TGTGCCATCATTGGACAGGGGAGAACTGAAGCTTTCTTT. Translated, it gives CAIIGQGRTEAFF.

This clonotype was detected a few times. The V gene is TRBV7-2, the J gene TRBJ2-5; TRBD2 agrees at 13 bases. CDR1 is SGHTA, CDR2 FQGNSA, per germline. J was trimmed by 0 bases and V by 4 bases; bases with no gene match: 8. The CDR3 covers 18 residues. The CDR3 sequence is CASSYPTSGGKYQETQYF. In DNA form, the CDR3 reads TGTGCCAGCAGCTACCCGACTAGCGGGGGGAAGTACCAAGAGACCCAGTACTTC. Using reference TRBV7-2 and TRBJ2-5 for the parts outside the CDR3, the full variable domain is GAGVSQSPSNKVTEKGKDVELRCDPISGHTALYWYRQSLGQGLEFLIYFQGNSAPDKSGLPSDRFSAERTGGSVSTLTIQRTQQEDSAVYLCASSYPTSGGKYQETQYFGPGTRLLVL.

J is TRBJ2-2 and V is TRBV10-2; D is uncertain. The germline V gene encodes CDR1 WSHSY and CDR2 SAAADI. V was cut by 2 bases and J by 9 bases, with 10 bases left in between. This CDR3 contains 13 residues. The DNA for the CDR3 is TGCGCCAGCAGTGAGGATTTAAGCTGGGAGCTGTTTTTT. Its protein product is CASSEDLSWELFF.

This chain links TRBV12-3 or TRBV12-4 with TRBJ2-3, with 14 positions matching TRBD2. The CDR3 covers 15 residues. V shed 6 bases, J shed 3 bases, and the junction held 2 bases outside the gene matches. CDR3 coding DNA: TGTGCCAGCAGGACTAGCGGGGGGGCAACAGATACGCAGTATTTT. Encoded protein: CASRTSGGATDTQYF.

The genes are TRBV6-5 and TRBJ1-4; the D gene is possibly TRBD1 (6 bases). Trimming pared 6 bases from V and 8 bases from J, leaving 16 bases between. CDR1 is MNHEY, CDR2 SVGAGI, per germline. CDR3 length: 14 residues. The CDR3 coding sequence is TGTGCCAGCAGCCGGCGAGGGGGGAGCGAAAAACTGTTTTTT. It is translated as CASSRRGGSEKLFF.

J is TRBJ2-2 and V is TRBV9; 7 bases match TRBD1. The CDR3 is 16 amino acids. CDR1 is SGDLS and CDR2 is YYNGEE in the germline V gene. The V gene end was trimmed by 0 bases and the J gene end by 0 bases; junction bases not matched to a gene: 2. The CDR3 DNA is TGTGCCAGCAGCGTAGAAGGGACAGCGAACACCGGGGAGCTGTTTTTT. Amino acid sequence: CASSVEGTANTGELFF. The full variable domain, its missing parts supplied by reference TRBV9 and TRBJ2-2, is DSGVTQTPKHLITATGQRVTLRCSPRSGDLSVYWYQQSLDQGLQFLIQYYNGEERAKGNILERFSAQQFPDLHSELNLSSLELGDSALYFCASSVEGTANTGELFFGEGSRLTVL.

This clonotype was detected a few times. The chain is built from TRBV4-1 and TRBJ2-5, with D uncertain. The CDR3 is made up of 13 amino acids. The germline CDR1 and CDR2 sequences are MGHRA and YSYEKL. With 1 base removed from V and 4 bases from J, the gap between germline ends came to 7 bases. CDR3 coding DNA: TGCGCCAGCAGCCAAGTAGTGACAGAGACCCAGTACTTC. The encoded protein is CASSQVVTETQYF.

V usage is TRBV2 and J usage is TRBJ1-6; possibly TRBD1 for D (5 bases). The CDR3 extends over 15 amino acids. The V gene's germline CDR1 is SNHLY and CDR2 FYNNEI. V was pared by 4 bases and J by 8 bases, with 15 bases between. CDR3 nucleotides: TGTGCCAGCAGTGGGGACGCGGGATCGGATTCACCCCTCCACTTT. It translates to CASSGDAGSDSPLHF.

This clonotype has ten or more counts. V gene TRBV6-6 combines with J gene TRBJ1-1, with a tentative D call TRBD1 (5 bases). Germline loops: CDR1 MNHNY, CDR2 SVGAGI (reference sequence). V lost 6 bases to trimming and J lost 2 bases, with 16 bases between them. The CDR3 is 15 amino acids. The CDR3 region has the DNA TGTGCCAGCAGAATTTCCGGGACGGGAAACACTGAAGCTTTCTTT. Amino acids: CASRISGTGNTEAFF.

This clonotype was counted between two and nine times. This chain uses TRBV11-2 with TRBJ1-3; D not resolved. Germline CDR1 is SGHAT and CDR2 is FQNNGV. The CDR3 length is 14 residues. Trimming removed 6 bases from V and 0 bases from J, with 9 bases in between. The CDR3 region is CASRSRGSGNTIYF. CDR3 nucleotides: TGTGCCAGCAGGTCCCGGGGCTCTGGAAACACCATATATTTT.

The chain joins TRBV18 to TRBJ2-1; D not resolved. V was clipped by 0 bases and J by 5 bases, with 5 bases between them. The CDR3 is 13 residues long. The V gene's germline CDR1 is KGHSH and CDR2 LQKENI. CDR3 sequence: CASSPPTNNEQFF. The DNA of the CDR3 is TGTGCCAGCTCACCACCAACCAACAATGAGCAGTTCTTC. Looking up the rest from reference TRBV18 and TRBJ2-1 gives the full variable domain: NAGVMQNPRHLVRRRGQEARLRCSPMKGHSHVYWYRQLPEEGLKFMVYLQKENIIDESGMPKERFSAEFPKEGPSILRIQQVVRGDSAAYFCASSPPTNNEQFFGPGTRLTVL.

There are many counts of this clonotype. This chain connects TRBV12-3 or TRBV12-4 to TRBJ2-6; D unresolved. Deletions cut 7 bases from V and 0 bases from J, with 7 bases between. The CDR3 is 14 amino acids. This CDR3 is CASISVSGANVLTF. The CDR3, as DNA: TGTGCCAGCATCAGTGTCTCTGGGGCCAACGTCCTGACTTTC.

This clonotype was counted many times. J is TRBJ1-5 and V is TRBV20-1, with D unresolved. Trimming left V 4 bases short and J 7 bases short, with 14 bases between. This CDR3 is built from 13 residues. Looked up from germline, CDR1 is DFQATT and CDR2 is SNEGSKA (reference sequence). The CDR3 spells CSAKTSGLQPQHF. In nucleotides, the CDR3 is TGCAGTGCTAAGACGTCGGGTCTCCAGCCCCAGCATTTT.

The gene calls are TRBV20-1 and TRBJ2-7; 10 nucleotides align to TRBD2. The CDR3 runs to 14 residues. Germline values: CDR1 DFQATT, CDR2 SNEGSKA (reference sequence). V shed 4 bases and J 5 bases; nucleotides not matched to a gene: 8. The CDR3 region is CSAIMSGGAHEQYF. Here the CDR3 DNA reads TGCAGTGCTATAATGAGCGGGGGGGCCCACGAGCAGTACTTC.

On this clonotype: Its ends do not fully match the called genes, so a read error is possible. The J gene is TRBJ2-7, the V gene TRBV7-9, with 12 bases matching TRBD2. Germline lookup yields CDR1 SEHNR and CDR2 FQNEAQ (reference sequence). CDR3 length: 15 amino acids. CDR3 residues: CASSSPGLAGYELYF. For the CDR3, the DNA is TGTGCCAGCAGCTCCCCGGGACTAGCGGGCTACGAGCTGTACTTC.

This clonotype was seen ten or more times. This sequence joins TRBV7-9 and TRBJ2-1, with D maybe TRBD1 (6 bases). This CDR3 comprises 14 residues. In germline, CDR1 is SEHNR, CDR2 FQNEAQ (reference sequence). V was clipped by 5 bases and J by 0 bases, with 8 bases between them. Here the CDR3 DNA reads TGTGCCAGCAGCCAGGACAGCTCCTACAATGAGCAGTTCTTC. Its translation is CASSQDSSYNEQFF.